This entry lists 20 T cell receptor beta chains sequenced from one sample in a study of cytomegalovirus exposure and HLA in healthy donors. PCR used 60 Vbeta primers and 13 Jbeta primers. TCRdb keeps only in-frame clones here, not all; method: immunoSEQ multiplex PCR. The sample carries about 130,000 clones, approximately 73% recorded once. Material for sequencing was PBMCs. These receptors were taken from a man between 60 and 75 years old in good health and CMV-seropositive.

This clone was found a few times. The chain employs TRBV19 and TRBJ1-5; D not certain. CDR1 and CDR2 (germline): LNHDA, SQIVND (reference sequence). The CDR3 totals 14 residues. V dropped 6 bases and J dropped 7 bases, with 16 bases sitting between them. The CDR3 is CASRVLAGEQPQHF. Written as DNA, the CDR3 is TGTGCCAGTAGGGTTCTAGCTGGAGAACAGCCCCAGCATTTT.

V is TRBV5-1 and J is TRBJ1-5; D not resolved. The length of the CDR3 is 13 residues. Germline V gene data show CDR1 as SGHRS and CDR2 as YFSETQ. V was cut by 0 bases and J by 3 bases, with 4 bases left in between. This CDR3 is CASSLGANQPQHF. The CDR3, as DNA: TGCGCCAGCAGCTTGGGGGCCAATCAGCCCCAGCATTTT.

The V gene is TRBV6-5, the J gene TRBJ2-2, with a possible D match to TRBD1 (5 bases). Germline V gene lookup returns CDR1 MNHEY and CDR2 SVGAGI. The germline V and J ends were trimmed by 7 bases and 1 base, with 10 bases remaining between them. This CDR3 has 14 residues. CDR3 DNA: TGTGCCAGCATCTCAGGACAGAACACCGGGGAGCTGTTTTTT. Its protein is CASISGQNTGELFF.

The chain joins TRBV16 to TRBJ2-3, with D maybe TRBD2 (5 bases). Germline loops: CDR1 KGHSY, CDR2 FQNENV. The CDR3 extends over 18 amino acids. The V end lost 3 bases, the J end lost 4 bases, and 23 bases lay between the germline ends. The CDR3 region is CASSQLRDLLQFADTQYF. Written as DNA, the CDR3 is TGTGCCAGCAGCCAGCTCCGGGATCTTCTACAATTTGCAGATACGCAGTATTTT.

The chain uses TRBV18 and TRBJ1-6; the match to TRBD1 covers 9 bases. The length of the CDR3 is 14 residues. V lost 6 bases, J lost 8 bases, and 5 bases stayed unmatched. CDR1 KGHSH and CDR2 LQKENI come from the germline V gene. Here the CDR3 DNA reads TGTGCCAGCTCCCCTCGGGACAGGGATTCACCCCTCCACTTT. It specifies CASSPRDRDSPLHF.

This rearrangement joins TRBV5-1 to TRBJ1-2, with D possibly being TRBD1 (5 bases). CDR1 is SGHRS, CDR2 YFSETQ, per germline. Trimming shortened V by 4 bases and J by 8 bases, and 15 bases separated the two germline ends. CDR3 size: 13 residues. The CDR3 sequence is CASSPFGGEGYTF. The CDR3 nucleotides read TGCGCCAGCAGCCCCTTCGGGGGGGAGGGCTACACCTTC.

This clone was observed once. The chain recombines TRBV19 with TRBJ2-1; D not certain. The ends were cut back, 3 bases at V and 3 bases at J, with 15 bases in the middle. The CDR3 runs to 16 residues. Germline values: CDR1 LNHDA, CDR2 SQIVND (reference sequence). CDR3 residues: CASSMKAARNYNEQFF. Here the CDR3 DNA reads TGTGCCAGTAGTATGAAGGCGGCTCGGAACTACAATGAGCAGTTCTTC.

The table lists this clone with a few counts. V gene TRBV5-4 combines with J gene TRBJ2-2; possibly TRBD2 for D (6 bases). V lost 8 bases and J lost 0, with 11 bases in between. CDR1 is SGHNT and CDR2 is YYREEE in the germline V gene (reference sequence). The CDR3 covers 14 residues. The CDR3 sequence is CASTTGANTGELFF. The CDR3 nucleotides read TGTGCCAGTACGACGGGGGCGAACACCGGGGAGCTGTTTTTT.

This chain uses TRBV7-2 with TRBJ2-3, with 8 bases aligning to TRBD2. Germline V gene data show CDR1 as SGHTA and CDR2 as FQGNSA. The CDR3 contains 15 residues. Losses at the gene ends were 1 base for V and 4 bases for J; bases not matched to a gene: 4. Written as DNA, the CDR3 is TGTGCCAGCAGCTTAGAGCGGGGGATAGCAGATACGCAGTATTTT. It is translated as CASSLERGIADTQYF.

The rearrangement joins TRBV11-3 to TRBJ2-7; weak D call: TRBD2 (5 bases). Trimming took 5 bases from V and 6 from J, leaving 14 bases between them. The CDR3 loop spans 13 amino acids. CDR1 and CDR2 from the germline V gene are SGHNT and YENEEA. The CDR3: CASSPHEGSEQYF. The CDR3 DNA reads as TGTGCCAGCAGCCCCCATGAGGGTTCCGAGCAGTACTTC.

This rearrangement joins TRBV18 to TRBJ1-1; TRBD1 aligns across 7 bases. Germline assignment: CDR1 KGHSH and CDR2 LQKENI. V dropped 4 bases and J dropped 1; count of bases not matched to a gene: 6. CDR3 length: 15 amino acids. The CDR3 DNA sequence: TGTGCCAGCTCACAAAGGGGGCCGACGAACACTGAAGCTTTCTTT. Its translation is CASSQRGPTNTEAFF.

The V gene is TRBV7-2, the J gene TRBJ1-2; D ambiguous. Germline V CDR1 and CDR2: SGHTA, FQGNSA. The CDR3 runs to 14 residues. Trimming cost V 1 base and J 2 bases, with 8 bases left between them. CDR3 DNA: TGTGCCAGCAGCTTAGTAGGCAGGAACTATGGCTACACCTTC. It yields the protein CASSLVGRNYGYTF.

The chain couples TRBV5-1 to TRBJ2-1, with D maybe TRBD1 (5 bases). This CDR3 region has 14 residues. The V and J ends lost 2 bases and 2 bases respectively, with 8 bases between them. Germline CDR1 SGHRS, CDR2 YFSETQ. CDR3 protein: CASSLGQTYNEQFF. CDR3 coding DNA: TGCGCCAGCAGCTTAGGACAAACCTACAATGAGCAGTTCTTC.

J is TRBJ1-5 and V is TRBV4-1; 9 bases align to TRBD1. The CDR3 contains 20 residues. The V and J ends lost 0 bases and 1 base, in that order; junction bases with no gene match: 13. Germline CDR1 and CDR2: MGHRA and YSYEKL. The CDR3 region has the DNA TGCGCCAGCAGCCAAGATGACCCGGGACAGGGATTCTTGAGCAATCAGCCCCAGCATTTT. Translated: CASSQDDPGQGFLSNQPQHF.

The chain recombines TRBV10-3 with TRBJ2-2, with TRBD1 identical over 7 bases. Germline-derived CDR1 and CDR2 are ENHRY and SYGVKD. This CDR3 has 17 amino acids. Losses at the gene ends were 0 bases for V and 5 bases for J; bases not matched to a gene: 9. The CDR3 nucleotides are TGTGCCATCAGTGAGTCGGGACAGATCCTTGGGACCGGGGAGCTGTTTTTT. Its protein is CAISESGQILGTGELFF.

This chain links TRBV28 with TRBJ2-7, with 11 bases lining up with TRBD2. The germline CDR1 and CDR2 sequences are MDHEN and SYDVKM. The CDR3 totals 14 residues. J lost 4 bases, V lost 7 bases, and 6 bases had no gene match. DNA for the CDR3: TGTGCCAGCACCGTAGCGGGGGGGTTATACGAGCAGTACTTC. This gives the protein CASTVAGGLYEQYF.

The chain uses TRBV30 and TRBJ1-6; no definite D call. The germline CDR1 and CDR2 sequences are GTSNPN and SVGIG (reference sequence). Trimming shortened V by 2 bases and J by 4 bases, and 9 bases separated the two germline ends. The CDR3 is made up of 14 amino acids. The CDR3 is CAWSPTRYNSPLHF. The CDR3 DNA sequence: TGTGCCTGGAGTCCGACTCGATATAATTCACCCCTCCACTTT.

The chain couples TRBV11-1 to TRBJ2-1; 7 bases match TRBD1. In germline, CDR1 is SGHAT, CDR2 FQDESV (reference sequence). Trimming took 8 bases from V and 0 from J; bases not matched to a gene: 4. The CDR3 is made up of 14 amino acids. The CDR3 region is CASGRDSSYNEQFF. The CDR3, as DNA: TGTGCCAGCGGCCGGGACAGCTCCTACAATGAGCAGTTCTTC.

V is TRBV4-1 and J is TRBJ2-6; D not certain. V lost 3 bases and J lost 0, with 3 bases in between. There are 14 residues in the CDR3. Germline V gene sequence: CDR1 MGHRA, CDR2 YSYEKL. The CDR3 bases are TGCGCCAGCAGCCAGGCCTCTGGGGCCAACGTCCTGACTTTC. Translating it yields CASSQASGANVLTF.

The V call is TRBV28, the J call TRBJ2-7; a possible D gene is TRBD2 (7 bases). The germline CDR1 and CDR2 sequences are MDHEN and SYDVKM. There are 14 residues in the CDR3. The V end lost 3 bases, the J end lost 5 bases, and 14 bases lay between the germline ends. The CDR3 DNA reads TGTGCCAGCAGTTTCGGGGGGCGCTTGGACGAGCAGTACTTC. It translates to CASSFGGRLDEQYF.